One sample yielded the 24 T cell receptor beta chains listed below, sequenced in a study of blood T cell repertoires in COVID-19. The data were produced by immunoSEQ multiplex PCR, yet TCRdb's version contains in-frame clones alone and is incomplete. The sample holds fewer than 200,000 clones, 70% to 90% seen once. Sequences were obtained from PBMCs or T cells enriched from blood (not recorded which). The receptors were gathered from a woman aged 40 to 50 in a cohort exposed to, infected with or recovered from COVID-19 (not recorded which).

The chain has TRBV15 and TRBJ2-1; tentative D call: TRBD2 (7 bases). The CDR3 spans 14 residues. V dropped 6 bases and J dropped 8 bases, with 17 bases sitting between them. Germline V lookup: CDR1 LNHNV, CDR2 YYDKDF (reference sequence). The CDR3 bases are TGTGCCACCAGAGGGGGGGGCAGTTTGGATGAGCAGTTCTTC. This codes for CATRGGGSLDEQFF.

This clone has more than one count but fewer than ten. V and J are TRBV6-5 and TRBJ2-7, with D possibly being TRBD2 (7 bases). Germline loops: CDR1 MNHEY, CDR2 SVGAGI. The CDR3 covers 12 residues. With 7 bases removed from V and 3 bases from J, the gap between germline ends came to 10 bases. CDR3 in DNA: TGTGCCAGCATGGGAGGGGGCTACGAGCAGTACTTC. Its translation: CASMGGGYEQYF.

This chain links TRBV27 with TRBJ1-2; no definite D call. The germline gives CDR1 MNHEY, CDR2 SMNVEV (reference sequence). The CDR3 sequence is 14 residues long. The V end lost 0 bases, the J end lost 5 bases, and 10 bases lay between the germline ends. The CDR3 sequence: CASSLSRGSYGYTF. CDR3 coding DNA: TGTGCCAGCAGTTTATCGCGGGGTTCTTATGGCTACACCTTC.

J is TRBJ1-5 and V is TRBV27; D is uncertain. Germline V lookup: CDR1 MNHEY, CDR2 SMNVEV (reference sequence). The CDR3 has 16 amino acids. V was clipped by 5 bases and J by 2 bases, with 16 bases between them. This CDR3 reads CASSPAAPGGNQPQHF. CDR3 nucleotides: TGTGCCAGCAGTCCGGCCGCTCCGGGTGGCAATCAGCCCCAGCATTTT.

This chain connects TRBV6-1 to TRBJ2-1; the match to TRBD2 covers 8 bases. The CDR3 spans 15 residues. Germline loops: CDR1 MNHNS, CDR2 SASEGT. The V segment lost 3 bases and the J segment 12 bases; nucleotides outside the gene matches: 13. The CDR3 sequence: CASSDNPAGVRWQFF. The CDR3 region has the DNA TGTGCCAGCAGTGATAACCCAGCGGGGGTGCGGTGGCAGTTCTTC.

The chain employs TRBV3-1 (or the pseudogene TRBV3-2) and TRBJ1-3; 7 bases agree with TRBD1. Germline V gives CDR1 LGHDT, CDR2 YNNKEL (reference sequence). This CDR3 spans 16 amino acids. V lost 3 bases and J lost 3; bases outside the gene matches: 8. Here the CDR3 reads CASSHLQGWDGNTIYF. The CDR3, as DNA: TGTGCCAGCAGCCACTTACAGGGGTGGGATGGAAACACCATATATTTT.

The V gene is TRBV6-2 or TRBV6-3, the J gene TRBJ2-7; D is unclear. Per the germline V gene, CDR1 is MNHEY and CDR2 is SVGEGT. This CDR3 has 13 residues. Trimming took 0 bases from V and 0 from J, leaving 3 bases between them. The CDR3 loop is CASSYSISYEQYF. CDR3 in DNA: TGTGCCAGCAGTTACTCTATCTCCTACGAGCAGTACTTC.

The rearrangement joins TRBV7-9 to TRBJ2-7; D unclear. Trimming left V 1 base short and J 1 base short, with 14 bases between. The germline CDR1 and CDR2 sequences are SEHNR and FQNEAQ (reference sequence). CDR3 size: 16 residues. The CDR3 region has the DNA TGTGCCAGCAGCTTAGGAACTCAGGTAGGTTCCTACGAGCAGTACTTC. Translating gives CASSLGTQVGSYEQYF.

This chain connects TRBV29-1 to TRBJ2-5; 8 bases are a match to TRBD1. The CDR3 is 13 residues long. With 6 bases clipped from V and 5 bases from J, the junction kept 8 bases outside the gene matches. Per germline, CDR1 SQVTM and CDR2 ANQGSEA. CDR3 DNA: TGCAGCGTATTGACAGGGGAGACGGAGACCCAGTACTTC. Residues: CSVLTGETETQYF.

The chain employs TRBV5-4 and TRBJ2-7; D is possibly TRBD2 (5 bases). The CDR3 is 12 residues long. Germline CDR1 SGHNT, CDR2 YYREEE (reference sequence). Trimming left V 4 bases short and J 5 bases short, with 10 bases between. CDR3 bases: TGTGCCAGCAGCCCCGGGAAGGACGAGCAGTACTTC. Amino acid sequence: CASSPGKDEQYF.

The J gene is TRBJ1-2, the V gene TRBV29-1; 7 nucleotides match TRBD1. Germline values: CDR1 SQVTM, CDR2 ANQGSEA. V was clipped by 7 bases and J by 1 base; unmatched bases: 6. There are 13 residues in the CDR3. CDR3 nucleotide sequence: TGCAGCGCCGACAGGGAAGATAACTATGGCTACACCTTC. Its translation: CSADREDNYGYTF.

This clone has more than one count but fewer than ten. This chain uses TRBV4-1 with TRBJ2-7; D unclear. CDR3 length: 13 residues. Trimming left V 0 bases short and J 6 bases short, with 9 bases between. Germline assignment: CDR1 MGHRA and CDR2 YSYEKL. The CDR3 nucleotides read TGCGCCAGCAGCCAAGATGCCGGTGGCGAGCAGTACTTC. Its translation: CASSQDAGGEQYF.

The DNA of the CDR3 is TGTGCCAGCAGCTTAGGTGCGGGAAACTATGGCTACACCTTC. Amino acids: CASSLGAGNYGYTF. This rearrangement joins TRBV7-6 to TRBJ1-2; D is undetermined. CDR1 SGHVS and CDR2 FNYEAQ come from the germline V gene. The CDR3 extends over 14 amino acids. V dropped 1 base and J dropped 2 bases, with 8 bases sitting between them.

CDR3 bases: TGTGCCAGCAGTTTATGGGGACAGCACTCTGGAAACACCATATATTTT. Amino acid sequence: CASSLWGQHSGNTIYF. The V and J genes are TRBV28 and TRBJ1-3; TRBD1 agrees at 7 bases. V shed 0 bases, J shed 0 bases, and the junction held 2 bases outside the gene matches. The germline CDR1 and CDR2 sequences are MDHEN and SYDVKM. The CDR3 length is 16 residues. Full variable domain (missing parts from reference TRBV28 and TRBJ1-3): DVKVTQSSRYLVKRTGEKVFLECVQDMDHENMFWYRQDPGLGLRLIYFSYDVKMKEKGDIPEGYSVSREKKERFSLILESASTNQTSMYLCASSLWGQHSGNTIYFGEGSWLTVV.

This chain uses TRBV28 with TRBJ2-7; 8 nucleotides align to TRBD2. Germline CDR1 reads MDHEN; CDR2 reads SYDVKM. The CDR3 consists of 18 residues. With 5 bases clipped from V and 3 bases from J, the junction kept 18 bases outside the gene matches. The CDR3 DNA sequence: TGTGCCAGCAGTCCGCCGAATCTGGGTGACGGGAGGGTCTACGAGCAGTACTTC. Its translation: CASSPPNLGDGRVYEQYF.

The chain links TRBV25-1 to TRBJ2-5, with TRBD1 as a possible D gene (6 bases). The V end lost 8 bases, the J end lost 5 bases, and 12 bases lay between the germline ends. Germline V CDR1 and CDR2: MGHDK, SYGVNS. This CDR3 contains 12 residues. The CDR3 protein is CASEQGRETQYF. The CDR3 DNA reads TGTGCCAGCGAACAGGGAAGGGAGACCCAGTACTTC.

This chain joins TRBV5-6 and TRBJ1-2; 9 nucleotides align to TRBD1. The junction had 9 bases not matched to a gene; V was cut back by 2 bases and J by 4 bases. Germline V gene lookup returns CDR1 SGHDT and CDR2 YYEEEE. The CDR3 is 16 residues long. DNA for the CDR3: TGTGCCAGCAGCTTCCGAACAGGGGGCGCGTTCTATGGCTACACCTTC. Its translation: CASSFRTGGAFYGYTF.

This chain joins TRBV9 and TRBJ2-7, with D perhaps matching TRBD2 (5 bases). The V gene's germline CDR1 is SGDLS and CDR2 YYNGEE. CDR3 length: 14 amino acids. The germline V and J ends were trimmed by 3 bases and 5 bases, with 15 bases remaining between them. The CDR3 sequence: CASSGRQDFNEQYF. CDR3 nucleotide sequence: TGTGCCAGCAGCGGGCGTCAGGACTTCAACGAGCAGTACTTC.

The J gene is TRBJ1-2, the V gene TRBV4-1, with TRBD1 matching over 7 bases. Unmatched junction bases numbered 11, after V lost 7 bases and J lost 3 bases. Germline V CDR1 and CDR2: MGHRA, YSYEKL. This CDR3 has 15 residues. The CDR3 DNA is TGCGCCAGCAACATCGGGACAGCGAGGGACTATGGCTACACCTTC. Protein: CASNIGTARDYGYTF.

The V gene is TRBV2, the J gene TRBJ2-5; 8 positions match TRBD2. The ends lost 5 bases at V and 5 bases at J; junction bases unmatched: 10. The germline V gene encodes CDR1 SNHLY and CDR2 FYNNEI. This CDR3 spans 15 amino acids. The CDR3 DNA sequence: TGTGCCAGCAGTATAGGCGGGGGGCCACGGGAGACCCAGTACTTC. Its protein product is CASSIGGGPRETQYF.

The chain joins TRBV10-3 to TRBJ2-1, with 11 bases identical to TRBD2. The V and J ends lost 6 bases and 4 bases, in that order; junction bases with no gene match: 5. CDR3 size: 15 residues. CDR1 ENHRY and CDR2 SYGVKD come from the germline V gene. CDR3 coding DNA: TGTGCCATCAGGTCGGGACTAGCGGAGTACAATGAGCAGTTCTTC. It translates to CAIRSGLAEYNEQFF.

This clone came up once. The chain employs TRBV30 and TRBJ2-1, with TRBD2 matching over 12 bases. This CDR3 comprises 16 residues. After removal of 3 bases from V and 0 bases from J, the junction contained 3 bases not matched to a gene. Per the germline V gene, CDR1 is GTSNPN and CDR2 is SVGIG (reference sequence). CDR3 in DNA: TGTGCCTGGAGGACTAGCGGGAGCAGCTCCTACAATGAGCAGTTCTTC. This sequence encodes CAWRTSGSSSYNEQFF. Drawing the rest from reference TRBV30 and TRBJ2-1, the complete variable domain is SQTIHQWPATLVQPVGSPLSLECTVEGTSNPNLYWYRQAAGRGLQLLFYSVGIGQISSEVPQNLSASRPQDRQFILSSKKLLLSDSGFYLCAWRTSGSSSYNEQFFGPGTRLTVL.

The CDR3 nucleotides are TGTGCCAGCAGCTCCGGGAGCAACCCCAATGAGCAGTTCTTC. Translated: CASSSGSNPNEQFF. The chain couples TRBV13 to TRBJ2-1, with a tentative D call TRBD2 (6 bases). V lost 4 bases and J lost 6, with 13 bases in between. Looked up from germline, CDR1 is PRHDT and CDR2 is FYEKMQ (reference sequence). The CDR3 totals 14 residues.

The J gene is TRBJ2-1, the V gene TRBV10-1; D remains unclear. The CDR3 is 15 residues long. Germline CDR1 is WNHNN and CDR2 is SYGVQD (reference sequence). V was shortened by 7 bases and J by 3 bases, with 16 bases between the two germline ends. The chain's CDR3 is CASTPTHLIYNEQFF. The DNA for the CDR3 is TGCGCCAGCACCCCCACACATTTAATCTACAATGAGCAGTTCTTC.